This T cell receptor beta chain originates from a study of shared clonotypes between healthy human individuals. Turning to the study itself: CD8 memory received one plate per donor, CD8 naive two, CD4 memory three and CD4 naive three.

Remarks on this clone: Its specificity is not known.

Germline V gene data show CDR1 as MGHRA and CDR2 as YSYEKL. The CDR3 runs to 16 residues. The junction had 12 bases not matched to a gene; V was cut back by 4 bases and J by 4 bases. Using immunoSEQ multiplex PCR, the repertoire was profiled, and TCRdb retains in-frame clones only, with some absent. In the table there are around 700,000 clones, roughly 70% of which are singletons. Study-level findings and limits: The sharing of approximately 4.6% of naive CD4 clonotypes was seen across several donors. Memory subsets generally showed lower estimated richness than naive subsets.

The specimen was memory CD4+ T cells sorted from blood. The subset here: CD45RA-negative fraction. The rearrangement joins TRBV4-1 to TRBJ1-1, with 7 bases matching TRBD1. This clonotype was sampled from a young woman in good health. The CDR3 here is CASSPTGLQGSTEAFF. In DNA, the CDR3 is TGCGCCAGCAGCCCCACGGGCCTACAGGGGAGCACTGAAGCTTTCTTT.